This TCR beta chain was retrieved from a study of T cells after posttransplantation cyclophosphamide. This table comes from immunoSEQ multiplex PCR, and its TCRdb copy is limited to in-frame clones, with some not included. The sample lists more than 15,000 clones, 80% to 90% seen once, with about 4% in the top ten. Points from the study as a whole: After PTCy, TRB diversity resembled that of CNI/methotrexate controls. Blood and skin or GI T cell repertoires showed limited TRB overlap. Later blood repertoires were often dominated by clones from the donor CD8+ memory compartment.

With 5 bases clipped from V and 5 bases from J, the junction kept 11 bases outside the gene matches. Germline V gives CDR1 MNHEY, CDR2 SVGAGI. The CDR3 sequence is 15 residues long. Methotrexate plus calcineurin inhibitor accompanied controls' myeloablative marrow transplants; sampling was 1 year later. As to this clone: Its antigen remains unidentified.

The TCR comes from a male patient aged 50 or older who received an allogeneic stem cell transplant from an unrelated donor, was CMV-positive, and had chronic GVHD only. Some T cells may trace back to the graft donor. The rearrangement joins TRBV6-5 to TRBJ2-7; 8 positions match TRBD1. Sequenced here: PBMCs, sampled after an allogeneic stem cell transplant with a calcineurin inhibitor and methotrexate. The CDR3 region is CASSTPGQGNDEQYF. DNA of the CDR3: TGTGCCAGCAGTACCCCAGGACAGGGTAACGACGAGCAGTACTTC.